The 2 T cell receptor delta chains reported below all come from one sample, sequenced in a study of gamma-delta chains in newborns, infants, children. TCRdb redid the clone calls on the reads with CATT. The sample has 8,900 or so delta-chain clones, approximately 1.5% seen once; the top ten hold around 8%. Sequencing used blood. Receptor source: a child who was a newborn, infant or young child, either healthy, febrile or measles-vaccinated (not recorded which).

In its sample, this clone was seen a few times. V and J are TRDV1 and TRDJ3; weak D call: TRDD3 (7 bases). CDR1 is TSWWSYY and CDR2 is QGS in the germline V gene. Trimming cost V 0 bases and J 3 bases, with 24 bases left between them. The CDR3 is 22 residues long. The CDR3 sequence is CALGELGLPWGTPDWDTRQMFF. CDR3 DNA sequence: TGTGCTCTTGGGGAACTAGGGCTTCCTTGGGGGACGCCCGACTGGGACACCCGACAGATGTTTTTC.

Regarding this clone: This may be a read error: a much more frequent sequence differs by one nucleotide. The rearrangement links TRDV2 to TRDJ3; 9 nucleotides match TRDD3. CDR3 length: 21 residues. Germline CDR1 is GEAIGNYY and CDR2 is EKD. The ends lost 3 bases at V and 0 bases at J; junction bases unmatched: 14. CDR3: CACDLGTLGDSSSWDTRQMFF. CDR3 coding DNA: TGTGCCTGTGACCTCGGGACTCTGGGGGATTCGAGCTCCTGGGACACCCGACAGATGTTTTTC.